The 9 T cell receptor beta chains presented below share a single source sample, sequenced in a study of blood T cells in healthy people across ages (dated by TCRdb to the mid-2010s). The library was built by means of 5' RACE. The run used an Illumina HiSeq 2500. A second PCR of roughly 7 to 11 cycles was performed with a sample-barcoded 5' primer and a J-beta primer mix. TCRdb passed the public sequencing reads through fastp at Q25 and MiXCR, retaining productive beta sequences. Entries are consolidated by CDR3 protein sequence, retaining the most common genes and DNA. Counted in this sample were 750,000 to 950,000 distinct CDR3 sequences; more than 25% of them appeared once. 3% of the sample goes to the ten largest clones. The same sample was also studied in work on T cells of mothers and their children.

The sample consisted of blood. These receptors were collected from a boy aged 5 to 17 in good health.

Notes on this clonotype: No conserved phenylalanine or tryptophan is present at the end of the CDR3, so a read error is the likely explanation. The CDR3 is CASSQVKGQGEQYL. Here the CDR3 DNA reads TGCGCCAGCAGCCAAGTAAAAGGGCAGGGCGAGCAGTACCTC. The V gene is TRBV4-1, the J gene TRBJ2-5, with a weak D call TRBD1 (5 bases). TRBJ2-7 matches the DNA end more closely, so the J call is doubtful. The CDR3 length is 14 residues. The germline gives CDR1 MGHRA, CDR2 YSYEKL.

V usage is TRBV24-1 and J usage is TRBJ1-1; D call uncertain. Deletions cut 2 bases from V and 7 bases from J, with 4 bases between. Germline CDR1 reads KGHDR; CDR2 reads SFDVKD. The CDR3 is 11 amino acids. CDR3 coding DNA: TGTGCCACCAGTGATTACGGTGAAGCTTTCTTT. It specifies CATSDYGEAFF.

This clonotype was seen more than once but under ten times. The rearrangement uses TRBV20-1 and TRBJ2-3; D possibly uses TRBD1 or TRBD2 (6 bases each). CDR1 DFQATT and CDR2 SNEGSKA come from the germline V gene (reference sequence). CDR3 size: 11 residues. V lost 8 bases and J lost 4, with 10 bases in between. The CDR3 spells CSPGAPDTQYF. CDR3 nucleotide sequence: TGCAGTCCGGGGGCCCCAGATACGCAGTATTTT.

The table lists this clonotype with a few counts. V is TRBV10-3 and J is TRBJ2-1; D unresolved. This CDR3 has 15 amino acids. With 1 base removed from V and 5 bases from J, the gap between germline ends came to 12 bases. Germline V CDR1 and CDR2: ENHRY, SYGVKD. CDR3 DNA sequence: TGTGCCATCAGTGAGTACCTAGTCTCGAACAATGAGCAGTTCTTC. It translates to CAISEYLVSNNEQFF.

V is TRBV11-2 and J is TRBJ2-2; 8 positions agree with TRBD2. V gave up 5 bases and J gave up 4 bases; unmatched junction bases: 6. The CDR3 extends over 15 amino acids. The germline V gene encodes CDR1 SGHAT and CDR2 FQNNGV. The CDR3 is CASSRRGAVTGELFF. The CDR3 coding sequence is TGTGCCAGCAGCAGGCGGGGGGCCGTCACCGGGGAGCTGTTTTTT.

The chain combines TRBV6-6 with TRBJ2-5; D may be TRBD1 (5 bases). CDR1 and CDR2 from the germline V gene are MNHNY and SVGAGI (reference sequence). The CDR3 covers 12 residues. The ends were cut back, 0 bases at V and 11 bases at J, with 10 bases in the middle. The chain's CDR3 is CASSYSGAGQYF. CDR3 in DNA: TGTGCCAGCAGTTACTCTGGGGCAGGGCAGTACTTC.

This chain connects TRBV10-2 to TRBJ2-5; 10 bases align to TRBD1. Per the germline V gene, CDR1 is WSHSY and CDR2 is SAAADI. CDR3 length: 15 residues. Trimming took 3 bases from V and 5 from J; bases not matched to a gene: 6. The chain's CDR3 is CASSEWTGGRETQYF. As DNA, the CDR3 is TGCGCCAGCAGTGAATGGACAGGGGGTAGGGAGACCCAGTACTTC.

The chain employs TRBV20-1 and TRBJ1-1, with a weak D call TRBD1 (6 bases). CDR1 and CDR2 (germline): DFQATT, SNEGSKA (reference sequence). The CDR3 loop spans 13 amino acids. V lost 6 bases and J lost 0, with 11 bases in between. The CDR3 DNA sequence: TGCAGTGCAGTGGGGGCCTTGAACACTGAAGCTTTCTTT. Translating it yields CSAVGALNTEAFF.

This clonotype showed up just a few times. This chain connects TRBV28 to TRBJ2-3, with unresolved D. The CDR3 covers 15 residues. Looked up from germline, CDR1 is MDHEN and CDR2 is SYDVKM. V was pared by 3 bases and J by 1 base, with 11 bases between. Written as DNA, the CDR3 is TGTGCCAGCAGTTTTGCCCGCGGCCGCACAGATACGCAGTATTTT. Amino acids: CASSFARGRTDTQYF.